A single TCR beta chain is shown here with its context. The antigen is not known. This CDR3 has 14 residues. CDR1 and CDR2 from the germline V gene are LNHNV and YYDKDF (reference sequence). Libraries of TRB cDNA were made by 5' RACE and carried UMIs. No DNA is given; TCRdb re-called the 5' RACE reads and lists each CDR3 protein once. The sample table includes around 40,000 distinct CDR3 sequences. The data stem from a study of CXCR3-negative and CXCR3-positive naive CD8 T cells. Study-wide results and limits: Naive subsets were similarly diverse, while memory CD8+ repertoires were much less diverse.

This chain links TRBV15 with TRBJ2-1. This TCR derives from a human donor in good health. Some clones in this sample may be carry-over from other donors' samples. The specimen was memory CD8+ T cells from blood. The CDR3 loop reads CATSRDGPRYEQFF.